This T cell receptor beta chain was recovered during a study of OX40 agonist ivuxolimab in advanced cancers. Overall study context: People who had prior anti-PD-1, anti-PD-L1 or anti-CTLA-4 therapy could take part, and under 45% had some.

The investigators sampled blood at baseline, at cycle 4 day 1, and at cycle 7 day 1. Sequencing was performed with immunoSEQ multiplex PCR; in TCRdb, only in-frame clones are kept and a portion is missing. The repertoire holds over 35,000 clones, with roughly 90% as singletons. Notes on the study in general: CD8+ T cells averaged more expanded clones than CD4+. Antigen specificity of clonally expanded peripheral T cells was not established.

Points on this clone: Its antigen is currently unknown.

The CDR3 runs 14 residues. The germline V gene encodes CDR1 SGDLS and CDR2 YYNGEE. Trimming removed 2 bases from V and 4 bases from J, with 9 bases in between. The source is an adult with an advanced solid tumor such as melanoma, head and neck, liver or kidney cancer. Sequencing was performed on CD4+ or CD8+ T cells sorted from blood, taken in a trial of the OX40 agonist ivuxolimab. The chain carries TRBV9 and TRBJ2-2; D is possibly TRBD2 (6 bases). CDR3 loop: CASSVTSSTGELFF. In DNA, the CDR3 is TGTGCCAGCAGCGTCACTAGCAGCACCGGGGAGCTGTTTTTT.